This TCR beta chain came from a study of blood T cell repertoires in COVID-19. Germline lookup yields CDR1 SGHDT and CDR2 YYEEEE. The CDR3 consists of 14 residues. V gave up 1 base and J gave up 4 bases, with 11 bases separating them. Only in-frame clones appear in the TCRdb table, and some are missing; sequencing was by immunoSEQ multiplex PCR. The repertoire holds approximately 280,000 clones, with around 85% as singletons. This receptor was taken from a woman between 45 and 65 years old who had recovered from COVID-19. Material: PBMCs or T cells enriched from blood (not recorded which). The chain joins TRBV5-6 to TRBJ1-1, with no clear D. CDR3 sequence reads: CASSLRGLGTEAFF. As DNA, the CDR3 is TGTGCCAGCAGCTTGAGAGGGTTAGGCACTGAAGCTTTCTTT.